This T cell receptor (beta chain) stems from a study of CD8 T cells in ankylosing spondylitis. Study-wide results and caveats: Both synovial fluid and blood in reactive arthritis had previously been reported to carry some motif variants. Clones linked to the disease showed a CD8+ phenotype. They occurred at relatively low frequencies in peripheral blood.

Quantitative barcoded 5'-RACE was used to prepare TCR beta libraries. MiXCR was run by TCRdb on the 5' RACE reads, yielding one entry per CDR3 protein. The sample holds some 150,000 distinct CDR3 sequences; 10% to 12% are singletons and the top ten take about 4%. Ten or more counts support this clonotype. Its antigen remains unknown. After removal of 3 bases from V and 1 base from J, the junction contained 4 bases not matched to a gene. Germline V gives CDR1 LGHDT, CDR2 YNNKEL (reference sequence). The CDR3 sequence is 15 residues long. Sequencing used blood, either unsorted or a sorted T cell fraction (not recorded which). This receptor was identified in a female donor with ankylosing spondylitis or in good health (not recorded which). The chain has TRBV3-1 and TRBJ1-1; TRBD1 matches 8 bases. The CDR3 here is CASSQRDRSNTEAFF. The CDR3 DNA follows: TGTGCCAGCAGCCAGCGGGACAGGTCGAACACTGAAGCTTTCTTT.